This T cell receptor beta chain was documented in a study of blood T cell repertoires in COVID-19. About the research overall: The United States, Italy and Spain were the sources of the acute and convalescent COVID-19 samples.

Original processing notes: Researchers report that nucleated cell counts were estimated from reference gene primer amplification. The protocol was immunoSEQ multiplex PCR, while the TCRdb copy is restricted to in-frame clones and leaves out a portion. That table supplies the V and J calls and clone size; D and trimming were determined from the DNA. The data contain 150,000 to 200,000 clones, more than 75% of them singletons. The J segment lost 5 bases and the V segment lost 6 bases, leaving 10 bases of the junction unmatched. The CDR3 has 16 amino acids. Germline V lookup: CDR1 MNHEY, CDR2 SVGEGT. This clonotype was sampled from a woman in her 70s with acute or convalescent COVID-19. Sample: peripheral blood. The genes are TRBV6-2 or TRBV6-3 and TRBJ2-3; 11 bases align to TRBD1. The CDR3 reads CASSRRRGQGGDTQYF. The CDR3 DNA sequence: TGTGCCAGCAGCCGCCGGCGGGGACAGGGGGGAGATACGCAGTATTTT.